The 27 T cell receptor beta chains below all came from one sample that was sequenced in a study of shared clonotypes between healthy human individuals. Assay: immunoSEQ multiplex PCR; the TCRdb copy retains only in-frame clones and omits some. Among about 670,000 clones, 60% to 80% were seen once, and the ten largest hold less than 2%. What was sequenced was memory CD4+ T cells sorted from blood. Subset reported: CD45RA-negative fraction. The receptors come from a young woman in good health.

The chain recombines TRBV19 with TRBJ1-4; D gene uncertain. V was pared by 4 bases and J by 0 bases, with 15 bases between. Germline lookup yields CDR1 LNHDA and CDR2 SQIVND (reference sequence). The CDR3 loop spans 17 amino acids. This CDR3 is CASSTPFGAATNEKLFF. In DNA, the CDR3 is TGTGCCAGTAGTACCCCTTTCGGAGCCGCAACTAATGAAAAACTGTTTTTT. Based on the CDR3 plus reference TRBV19 and TRBJ1-4, the full variable domain is DGGITQSPKYLFRKEGQNVTLSCEQNLNHDAMYWYRQDPGQGLRLIYYSQIVNDFQKGDIAEGYSVSREKKESFPLTVTSAQKNPTAFYLCASSTPFGAATNEKLFFGSGTQLSVL.

A word on this clone: In the same sample, other DNA sequences code for this CDR3. This chain connects TRBV11-2 to TRBJ1-4; TRBD1 is a possible D gene (5 bases). This CDR3 has 16 residues. Trimming removed 2 bases from V and 0 bases from J, with 10 bases in between. Germline CDR1 is SGHAT and CDR2 is FQNNGV. CDR3 bases: TGTGCCAGCAGCTTACAGGGTCGTGCAACTAATGAAAAACTGTTTTTT. This sequence encodes CASSLQGRATNEKLFF.

V is TRBV6-5 and J is TRBJ1-2; D unclear. Per germline, CDR1 MNHEY and CDR2 SVGAGI. The CDR3 loop spans 14 amino acids. Trimming took 5 bases from V and 8 from J, leaving 18 bases between them. The CDR3 bases are TGTGCCAGCAGTGACCTTATATCCCCGCGGGGCTACACCTTC. Translated, it gives CASSDLISPRGYTF.

This chain connects TRBV7-3 to TRBJ2-3; D tentatively fits TRBD1 or TRBD2 (6 bases each). Between the trimmed V and J ends, which lost 3 bases and 4 bases, there was a span of 14 bases. This CDR3 spans 15 amino acids. Per germline, CDR1 SGHTA and CDR2 FQGTGA. CDR3: CASSFGGSGADTQYF. CDR3 nucleotides: TGTGCCAGCAGCTTCGGGGGCTCGGGTGCAGATACGCAGTATTTT. Complete variable domain (other parts from reference TRBV7-3 and TRBJ2-3): GAGVSQTPSNKVTEKGKYVELRCDPISGHTALYWYRQSLGQGPEFLIYFQGTGAADDSGLPNDRFFAVRPEGSVSTLKIQRTERGDSAVYLCASSFGGSGADTQYFGPGTRLTVL.

In this sample, this clone turned up a few times. CDR3 protein: CAISESKGRLRSGYTF. The CDR3 region has the DNA TGTGCCATCAGTGAGTCTAAGGGACGCCTTAGGAGTGGCTACACCTTC. J is TRBJ1-2 and V is TRBV10-3; tentatively, D is TRBD1 (5 bases). Deletions cut 0 bases from V and 7 bases from J, with 18 bases between. Germline CDR1 is ENHRY and CDR2 is SYGVKD. The CDR3 sequence is 16 residues long.

The chain couples TRBV18 to TRBJ1-1; unclear D gene. Germline loops: CDR1 KGHSH, CDR2 LQKENI. The CDR3 sequence is 14 residues long. The ends were cut back, 1 base at V and 0 bases at J, with 6 bases in the middle. The CDR3 spells CASSPRELNTEAFF. CDR3 DNA: TGTGCCAGCTCACCACGGGAGCTGAACACTGAAGCTTTCTTT.

This clone was seen more than once but under ten times. The V gene is TRBV28, the J gene TRBJ2-3; D remains unclear. This CDR3 spans 13 amino acids. Trimming took off 5 bases at V and 0 bases at J, with 6 bases between the two ends. CDR1 and CDR2 from the germline V gene are MDHEN and SYDVKM. As DNA, the CDR3 is TGTGCCAGCAGTCCGACTAGCACAGATACGCAGTATTTT. Protein product: CASSPTSTDTQYF.

V gene TRBV11-2 combines with J gene TRBJ2-7, with TRBD2 matching over 11 bases. Germline CDR1 is SGHAT and CDR2 is FQNNGV. There are 16 residues in the CDR3. The J segment lost 3 bases and the V segment lost 1 base, leaving 5 bases of the junction unmatched. As DNA, the CDR3 is TGTGCCAGCAGCTTAGGGCGAGGGACTAGCGGCTACGAGCAGTACTTC. Its translation: CASSLGRGTSGYEQYF.

The V call is TRBV7-8, the J call TRBJ2-3, with 12 bases matching TRBD2. V lost 4 bases, J lost 7 bases, and 3 bases stayed unmatched. There are 14 residues in the CDR3. Germline loops: CDR1 SGHVS, CDR2 FQNEAQ. The CDR3 DNA is TGTGCCAGCAGCTCAGGACTAGCGGGACATACGCAGTATTTT. This gives the protein CASSSGLAGHTQYF.

Only one count was recorded for this clone. The chain has TRBV7-2 and TRBJ1-2, with D maybe TRBD1 (5 bases). With 1 base removed from V and 2 bases from J, the gap between germline ends came to 11 bases. The germline V gene encodes CDR1 SGHTA and CDR2 FQGNSA. The CDR3 extends over 15 amino acids. CDR3 nucleotide sequence: TGTGCCAGCAGCTTAGTTAGGGGCAGGAACTATGGCTACACCTTC. Its protein is CASSLVRGRNYGYTF.

V and J are TRBV18 and TRBJ1-3; 7 nucleotides agree with TRBD1. The CDR3 totals 14 residues. The germline V gene encodes CDR1 KGHSH and CDR2 LQKENI. The J segment lost 3 bases and the V segment lost 5 bases, leaving 4 bases of the junction unmatched. The chain's CDR3 is CASSEQGLGNTIYF. DNA for the CDR3: TGTGCCAGCTCAGAACAGGGGCTTGGAAACACCATATATTTT.

V and J are TRBV6-6 and TRBJ2-3, with D uncertain. Germline assignment: CDR1 MNHNY and CDR2 SVGAGI (reference sequence). This CDR3 has 16 amino acids. V lost 2 bases to trimming and J lost 3 bases, with 15 bases between them. The CDR3 region is CASSYGGSVNTDTQYF. In DNA, the CDR3 is TGTGCCAGCAGTTACGGTGGTTCGGTTAATACAGATACGCAGTATTTT.

The chain employs TRBV6-1 and TRBJ2-5, with D perhaps TRBD2 (5 bases). Trimming removed 2 bases at V and 11 bases at J, with 12 bases between. Germline assignment: CDR1 MNHNS and CDR2 SASEGT. The CDR3 consists of 12 residues. The CDR3 DNA reads TGTGCCAGCAGTGAAAGAGGGCACAAGCAGTACTTC. It specifies CASSERGHKQYF.

Regarding this clone: Other DNA sequences in this sample translate to the same CDR3. The V call is TRBV11-2, the J call TRBJ2-1; D not certain. This CDR3 contains 14 residues. Germline loops: CDR1 SGHAT, CDR2 FQNNGV. The ends were cut back, 1 base at V and 4 bases at J, with 8 bases in the middle. CDR3 coding DNA: TGTGCCAGCAGCTTAGCCGGACCGTACAATGAGCAGTTCTTC. This translates into CASSLAGPYNEQFF.

The chain couples TRBV19 to TRBJ2-1, with 7 bases identical to TRBD2. Germline V gene lookup returns CDR1 LNHDA and CDR2 SQIVND (reference sequence). CDR3 length: 16 residues. The V segment lost 2 bases and the J segment 9 bases; nucleotides outside the gene matches: 13. In DNA form, the CDR3 reads TGTGCCAGTAGTATACGTGCTAGCGGACTTGAGGGTGAGCAGTTCTTC. This codes for CASSIRASGLEGEQFF.

The V and J genes are TRBV4-2 and TRBJ1-1; the D gene is possibly TRBD1 (5 bases). This CDR3 comprises 16 residues. Trimming took off 0 bases at V and 1 base at J, with 12 bases between the two ends. Germline V gives CDR1 LGHNA, CDR2 YNFKEQ. The CDR3 coding sequence is TGTGCCAGCAGCCAAGATAGGGGCAGAGCGAACACTGAAGCTTTCTTT. It yields the protein CASSQDRGRANTEAFF.

This rearrangement joins TRBV6-6 to TRBJ1-5; 7 nucleotides line up with TRBD1. The CDR3 extends over 15 amino acids. The V segment lost 5 bases and the J segment 7 bases; nucleotides outside the gene matches: 11. Looked up from germline, CDR1 is MNHNY and CDR2 is SVGAGI (reference sequence). This CDR3 is CASSAQGVSGQPQHF. The CDR3 nucleotides read TGTGCCAGCAGTGCGCAGGGGGTTAGTGGCCAGCCCCAGCATTTT.

There are many counts of this clone. This same CDR3 is encoded by further DNA sequences in the sample. The chain carries TRBV27 and TRBJ2-5; 11 positions match TRBD1. Unmatched junction bases numbered 2, after V lost 6 bases and J lost 5 bases. The CDR3 runs 13 residues. Germline CDR1 reads MNHEY; CDR2 reads SMNVEV (reference sequence). CDR3 residues: CASRRTGGETQYF. The CDR3 DNA sequence: TGTGCCAGCAGACGGACAGGGGGCGAGACCCAGTACTTC.

This chain connects TRBV6-1 to TRBJ1-1, with 11 nucleotides matching TRBD1. The CDR3 has 14 residues. Trimming took 6 bases from V and 4 from J; bases not matched to a gene: 4. Germline loops: CDR1 MNHNS, CDR2 SASEGT. The CDR3 DNA reads as TGTGCCAGCAGCAGGGGGACAGGGGGCACTGAAGCTTTCTTT. It encodes CASSRGTGGTEAFF.

For this clone: Other DNA sequences in this specimen translate into the identical CDR3. The rearrangement links TRBV10-3 to TRBJ1-1; D not resolved. Trimming stripped 0 bases from V and 1 base from J, with 9 bases between. CDR1 is ENHRY, CDR2 SYGVKD, per germline. This CDR3 has 15 residues. CDR3: CAISESGRTNTEAFF. CDR3 nucleotides: TGTGCCATCAGTGAGTCCGGCCGGACGAACACTGAAGCTTTCTTT.

This clone was seen only a few times. The chain is built from TRBV19 and TRBJ2-1; 9 positions agree with TRBD2. Germline trimming cut 5 bases from V and 6 bases from J; bases unmatched to any gene: 8. The length of the CDR3 is 15 residues. Germline V gives CDR1 LNHDA, CDR2 SQIVND (reference sequence). The CDR3 coding sequence is TGTGCCAGTAGTCGTCTAGCGGGATTGCGCAATGAGCAGTTCTTC. Protein: CASSRLAGLRNEQFF.

The rearrangement links TRBV2 to TRBJ2-3; D remains unclear. Germline-derived CDR1 and CDR2 are SNHLY and FYNNEI. V lost 3 bases to trimming and J lost 0 bases, with 13 bases between them. This CDR3 spans 16 amino acids. CDR3 DNA sequence: TGTGCCAGCAGTGATAGGCAGGCTTTTAGCACAGATACGCAGTATTTT. The encoded protein is CASSDRQAFSTDTQYF.

V gene TRBV4-1 combines with J gene TRBJ2-5, with TRBD1 identical over 8 bases. This CDR3 is built from 14 residues. V gave up 4 bases and J gave up 5 bases; unmatched junction bases: 6. The germline gives CDR1 MGHRA, CDR2 YSYEKL. CDR3 in amino acids: CASSPGQEWETQYF. The CDR3 DNA reads TGCGCCAGCAGCCCGGGACAGGAGTGGGAGACCCAGTACTTC.

In its sample, this clone was seen once. The rearrangement uses TRBV29-1 and TRBJ1-1; 9 bases are a match to TRBD1. CDR1 SQVTM and CDR2 ANQGSEA come from the germline V gene. J was trimmed by 6 bases and V by 6 bases; bases with no gene match: 8. The CDR3 consists of 13 residues. The CDR3 loop is CSVQTGGSAEAFF. CDR3 nucleotides: TGCAGCGTCCAGACAGGGGGAAGCGCTGAAGCTTTCTTT. The full variable domain, with the rest looked up from reference TRBV29-1 and TRBJ1-1, is SAVISQKPSRDICQRGTSLTIQCQVDSQVTMMFWYRQQPGQSLTLIATANQGSEATYESGFVIDKFPISRPNLTFSTLTVSNMSPEDSSIYLCSVQTGGSAEAFFGQGTRLTVV.

The chain joins TRBV19 to TRBJ2-7; tentatively, D is TRBD1 (6 bases). CDR1 LNHDA and CDR2 SQIVND come from the germline V gene (reference sequence). CDR3 size: 15 residues. V was shortened by 7 bases and J by 0 bases, with 16 bases between the two germline ends. The CDR3 here is CASTDNRDSSYEQYF. In DNA, the CDR3 is TGTGCCAGTACCGACAACAGGGATAGCTCCTACGAGCAGTACTTC.

The rearrangement links TRBV7-9 to TRBJ1-3; 7 bases match TRBD1. Germline CDR1 SEHNR, CDR2 FQNEAQ (reference sequence). The CDR3 length is 14 residues. The V segment lost 1 base and the J segment 8 bases; nucleotides outside the gene matches: 5. The CDR3 DNA reads TGTGCCAGCAGCTTAGGACAGGGAAGACACACCATATATTTT. This translates into CASSLGQGRHTIYF.

V gene TRBV7-3 combines with J gene TRBJ2-1; 9 bases match TRBD2. V shed 5 bases and J 6 bases; nucleotides not matched to a gene: 14. The germline V gene encodes CDR1 SGHTA and CDR2 FQGTGA. The CDR3 is made up of 17 amino acids. CDR3 sequence reads: CASSPSLRAGGLNEQFF. The CDR3 DNA reads TGTGCCAGCAGCCCCTCCCTCCGGGCGGGAGGGCTCAATGAGCAGTTCTTC. The full variable domain, with the rest looked up from reference TRBV7-3 and TRBJ2-1, is GAGVSQTPSNKVTEKGKYVELRCDPISGHTALYWYRQSLGQGPEFLIYFQGTGAADDSGLPNDRFFAVRPEGSVSTLKIQRTERGDSAVYLCASSPSLRAGGLNEQFFGPGTRLTVL.